The 26 T cell receptor beta chains in this list originate from one sample, sequenced in a study of long-term antiretroviral therapy in people with HIV. The authors ran the immunoSEQ assay, v3.0, at survey level. TCRdb keeps only in-frame clones here, not all; method: immunoSEQ multiplex PCR. In the table there are approximately 17,000 clones, about 81% of which are singletons. The sample here was unsorted PBMCs, taken just over 3.1 years after starting antiretroviral therapy. The receptors stem from a woman aged 40 to 55 with HIV.

This sequence joins TRBV5-1 and TRBJ2-1, with TRBD2 identical over 15 bases. Per the germline V gene, CDR1 is SGHRS and CDR2 is YFSETQ. This CDR3 spans 16 amino acids. Trimming cost V 2 bases and J 7 bases; bases outside gene matches: 4. CDR3 DNA sequence: TGCGCCAGCAGCTTACCGGGACTAGCGGGGGGTAATGAGCAGTTCTTC. Its translation is CASSLPGLAGGNEQFF.

Comment on this clone: A junction boundary mismatches the germline segment, possibly from a read error. This rearrangement joins TRBV4-1 to TRBJ1-2; unclear D gene. Germline V lookup: CDR1 MGHRA, CDR2 YSYEKL. The CDR3 has 13 amino acids. CDR3 DNA sequence: TGCGCCAGCAGCCAAGATAGGTCCGCGACTTCACGCTTC. The encoded protein is CASSQDRSATSRF.

This clone has a single count. CDR3 residues: CASSLEKAFF. In nucleotides, the CDR3 is TGTGCCAGCAGCTTAGAAAAAGCTTTCTTT. V and J are TRBV7-2 and TRBJ1-1; D call uncertain. Germline CDR1 SGHTA, CDR2 FQGNSA. Trimming removed 1 base at V and 9 bases at J, with 3 bases between. The CDR3 is made up of 10 amino acids.

This chain connects TRBV30 to TRBJ2-7; 7 nucleotides line up with TRBD1. The V and J ends lost 5 bases and 8 bases, in that order; junction bases with no gene match: 9. The CDR3 consists of 12 residues. Germline CDR1 GTSNPN, CDR2 SVGIG (reference sequence). The CDR3 coding sequence is TGTGCCTGGGAAACCGGGGACAGAAAGCAGTACTTC. As protein: CAWETGDRKQYF.

In this sample, this clone turned up a few times. The V gene is TRBV11-3, the J gene TRBJ2-1; 9 bases map to TRBD2. Trimming at V came to 0 bases and at J to 10 bases, leaving 7 bases not matched to a gene. The CDR3 extends over 15 amino acids. Germline V gene lookup returns CDR1 SGHNT and CDR2 YENEEA. Here the CDR3 DNA reads TGTGCCAGCAGCTTAGATGGGACTAGCAGGGCGGAGCAGTTCTTC. Translating gives CASSLDGTSRAEQFF. Together with reference TRBV11-3 and TRBJ2-1, the CDR3 gives the full variable domain: EAGVVQSPRYKIIEKKQPVAFWCNPISGHNTLYWYLQNLGQGPELLIRYENEEAVDDSQLPKDRFSAERLKGVDSTLKIQPAELGDSAVYLCASSLDGTSRAEQFFGPGTRLTVL.

In its sample, this clone was seen once. The chain recombines TRBV25-1 with TRBJ2-5, with D perhaps matching TRBD1 (6 bases). Germline lookup yields CDR1 MGHDK and CDR2 SYGVNS. V lost 1 base and J lost 5, with 11 bases in between. The CDR3 extends over 14 amino acids. The CDR3 DNA sequence: TGTGCCAGCAGTGAATCCAGGGGTACGGAGACCCAGTACTTC. Its protein is CASSESRGTETQYF.

The chain carries TRBV30 and TRBJ1-6; TRBD1 matches at 9 bases. Germline CDR1 GTSNPN, CDR2 SVGIG (reference sequence). The trim removed 2 bases at V and 4 bases at J, leaving 6 bases unmatched. This CDR3 has 16 amino acids. The CDR3 loop reads CAWSLTGTGYNSPLHF. The CDR3 DNA follows: TGTGCCTGGAGTCTTACCGGGACAGGGTATAATTCACCCCTCCACTTT.

The chain links TRBV29-1 to TRBJ1-1, with 7 bases fitting TRBD1. With V trimmed by 3 bases and J by 1 base, 8 bases remained unmatched. CDR1 and CDR2 from the germline V gene are SQVTM and ANQGSEA. The CDR3 has 15 amino acids. The CDR3 sequence is CSVDPMDRKNTEAFF. CDR3 bases: TGCAGCGTTGATCCCATGGACAGGAAGAACACTGAAGCTTTCTTT. The full variable domain, in which reference TRBV29-1 and TRBJ1-1 provide the parts outside the CDR3, is SAVISQKPSRDICQRGTSLTIQCQVDSQVTMMFWYRQQPGQSLTLIATANQGSEATYESGFVIDKFPISRPNLTFSTLTVSNMSPEDSSIYLCSVDPMDRKNTEAFFGQGTRLTVV.

The chain has TRBV6-1 and TRBJ1-3; 7 bases match TRBD1. This CDR3 has 16 amino acids. Per the germline V gene, CDR1 is MNHNS and CDR2 is SASEGT. After removal of 0 bases from V and 3 bases from J, the junction contained 5 bases not matched to a gene. CDR3: CASSEAVRGVGNTIYF. Written as DNA, the CDR3 is TGTGCCAGCAGTGAAGCGGTCAGGGGGGTTGGAAACACCATATATTTT.

This chain uses TRBV29-1 with TRBJ1-2, with D unresolved. The CDR3 sequence is 11 residues long. Trimming shortened V by 7 bases and J by 5 bases, and 11 bases separated the two germline ends. Germline CDR1 reads SQVTM; CDR2 reads ANQGSEA. The chain's CDR3 is CSGRTFYGYTF. The DNA for the CDR3 is TGCAGCGGACGGACCTTTTATGGCTACACCTTC.

The CDR3 is CASSRTAGGYGYTF. The CDR3 nucleotides read TGTGCCAGCAGCCGAACCGCAGGGGGCTATGGCTACACCTTC. V is TRBV6-5 and J is TRBJ1-2; 7 positions match TRBD1. Germline V gene data show CDR1 as MNHEY and CDR2 as SVGAGI. The V and J ends lost 6 bases and 4 bases, in that order; junction bases with no gene match: 8. The length of the CDR3 is 14 residues.

The chain uses TRBV7-9 and TRBJ2-1, with no clear D. V was shortened by 6 bases and J by 0 bases, with 12 bases between the two germline ends. CDR1 and CDR2 from the germline V gene are SEHNR and FQNEAQ (reference sequence). CDR3 length: 15 residues. The DNA for the CDR3 is TGTGCCAGCAGTTTCTCAGAGTCCTCCTACAATGAGCAGTTCTTC. It yields the protein CASSFSESSYNEQFF.

CDR3 DNA: TGTGCCTGGAGTGCTGGACAGGTCAATCAGCCCCAGCATTTT. It yields the protein CAWSAGQVNQPQHF. The V gene is TRBV30, the J gene TRBJ1-5, with 7 bases aligning to TRBD1. With V trimmed by 1 base and J by 3 bases, 3 bases remained unmatched. CDR1 and CDR2 (germline): GTSNPN, SVGIG (reference sequence). This CDR3 spans 14 amino acids. Using reference TRBV30 and TRBJ1-5 for the parts outside the CDR3, the full variable domain is SQTIHQWPATLVQPVGSPLSLECTVEGTSNPNLYWYRQAAGRGLQLLFYSVGIGQISSEVPQNLSASRPQDRQFILSSKKLLLSDSGFYLCAWSAGQVNQPQHFGDGTRLSIL.

The chain's CDR3 is CASIGTGTNYGYTF. The CDR3 bases are TGTGCCAGCATTGGGACAGGGACAAACTATGGCTACACCTTC. The chain employs TRBV6-6 and TRBJ1-2; 9 nucleotides line up with TRBD1. Trimming at V came to 7 bases and at J to 2 bases, leaving 5 bases not matched to a gene. The CDR3 is made up of 14 amino acids. Germline V lookup: CDR1 MNHNY, CDR2 SVGAGI (reference sequence).

The rearrangement uses TRBV7-9 and TRBJ2-7; D tentatively fits TRBD1 or TRBD2 (5 bases each). V lost 5 bases and J 3 bases, leaving 14 bases between the germline ends. The CDR3 length is 14 residues. CDR1 and CDR2 (germline): SEHNR, FQNEAQ (reference sequence). The CDR3 nucleotides read TGTGCCAGCAGCATGAGGGCGACAGTCTACGAGCAGTACTTC. Amino acid sequence: CASSMRATVYEQYF. The complete variable domain, with remaining parts taken from reference TRBV7-9 and TRBJ2-7, reads DTGVSQNPRHKITKRGQNVTFRCDPISEHNRLYWYRQTLGQGPEFLTYFQNEAQLEKSRLLSDRFSAERPKGSFSTLEIQRTEQGDSAMYLCASSMRATVYEQYFGPGTRLTVT.

The chain carries TRBV4-1 and TRBJ2-7; the D gene is possibly TRBD2 (6 bases). The CDR3 is 15 amino acids. V gave up 4 bases and J gave up 0 bases, with 13 bases separating them. In germline, CDR1 is MGHRA, CDR2 YSYEKL. For the CDR3, the DNA is TGCGCCAGCAGCCGGAACACCGGGAGCTCCTACGAGCAGTACTTC. Its protein is CASSRNTGSSYEQYF.

The chain carries TRBV2 and TRBJ1-1; 8 bases map to TRBD1. CDR1 is SNHLY and CDR2 is FYNNEI in the germline V gene. J gave up 1 base and V 7 bases, and 14 bases lay outside the gene matches. CDR3 length: 17 amino acids. CDR3 region: CASKKSGQGAGNTEAFF. The CDR3 region has the DNA TGTGCCAGCAAAAAATCAGGACAGGGAGCGGGGAACACTGAAGCTTTCTTT.

The chain links TRBV12-5 to TRBJ1-4; 7 positions agree with TRBD1. CDR3 size: 15 residues. The germline CDR1 and CDR2 sequences are LGHNT and FRNRAP. Unmatched junction bases numbered 10, after V lost 4 bases and J lost 8 bases. The CDR3: CASGSQGTFGEKLFF. CDR3 nucleotide sequence: TGTGCTAGTGGTTCACAGGGGACATTTGGCGAAAAACTGTTTTTT.

The rearrangement joins TRBV5-1 to TRBJ1-1, with 9 bases that match TRBD1. The V segment lost 4 bases and the J segment 7 bases; nucleotides outside the gene matches: 5. The CDR3 covers 13 residues. Germline loops: CDR1 SGHRS, CDR2 YFSETQ. For the CDR3, the DNA is TGCGCCAGCAGCGCGGGACAGGGAGGTGAAGCTTTCTTT. Its protein product is CASSAGQGGEAFF.

The V call is TRBV6-5, the J call TRBJ1-6, with D uncertain. The CDR3 consists of 12 residues. In germline, CDR1 is MNHEY, CDR2 SVGAGI. This CDR3 reads CATRAANSPLHF. The DNA for the CDR3 is TGTGCGACCCGGGCCGCAAATTCACCCCTCCACTTT.

The CDR3 coding sequence is TGTGCTAGTGGCGTAAGTGGGGGGACTGAAGCTTTCTTT. It specifies CASGVSGGTEAFF. The chain has TRBV12-5 and TRBJ1-1, with D maybe TRBD1 (5 bases). Germline-derived CDR1 and CDR2 are LGHNT and FRNRAP. V lost 6 bases, J lost 5 bases, and 13 bases lay in between. The CDR3 length is 13 residues.

The table lists this clone with a few counts. This chain connects TRBV6-4 to TRBJ2-3; TRBD2 matches at 8 bases. The CDR3 sequence is 17 residues long. V lost 0 bases to trimming and J lost 2 bases; unmatched junction nucleotides: 7. Germline V gene sequence: CDR1 MRHNA, CDR2 SNTAGT. Written as DNA, the CDR3 is TGTGCCAGCAGTGACTCGATAAACGGGGGGGTCACAGATACGCAGTATTTT. It specifies CASSDSINGGVTDTQYF.

The chain uses TRBV1 and TRBJ1-5. TRBV1 is recorded as a pseudogene. The CDR3 runs to 17 residues. The CDR3: CTSSQDPRFLGNQPQHF. CDR3 coding DNA: TGCACCAGCAGCCAAGACCCCCGTTTCCTGGGCAATCAGCCCCAGCATTTT.

The chain joins TRBV7-8 to TRBJ2-5; TRBD2 aligns across 12 bases. The CDR3 is 18 amino acids. Per the germline V gene, CDR1 is SGHVS and CDR2 is FQNEAQ. V trimming: 6 bases; J trimming: 5 bases; junction bases outside the gene matches: 16. CDR3 sequence (DNA): TGTGCCAGCAGTCGAACAGGACTAGCGGGGACCAGGGTGGAGACCCAGTACTTC. Protein sequence: CASSRTGLAGTRVETQYF.

The chain links TRBV6-1 to TRBJ2-7; possible D gene TRBD2, 5 bases. The CDR3 loop spans 15 amino acids. CDR1 MNHNS and CDR2 SASEGT come from the germline V gene. V lost 7 bases, J lost 0 bases, and 16 bases lay in between. CDR3 DNA: TGTGCCAGCAAAGAACTTCCCGGGAACTCCTACGAGCAGTACTTC. Protein: CASKELPGNSYEQYF.

Note on this clone: The same CDR3 is also encoded by other DNA sequences in this sample. This chain uses TRBV18 with TRBJ1-1; the D gene is possibly TRBD1 (6 bases). The V gene lost 0 bases and the J gene lost 2 bases, with 13 bases spanning the gap. CDR3 length: 16 residues. Per germline, CDR1 KGHSH and CDR2 LQKENI. Here the CDR3 DNA reads TGTGCCAGCTCACCACCGGGCCGGGGGCGAAACACTGAAGCTTTCTTT. Translated: CASSPPGRGRNTEAFF.